A single sample gave rise to the 7 T cell receptor beta chains below, sequenced in a study of CD8 T cells in ankylosing spondylitis. TCRdb called the 5' RACE reads again in MiXCR, with one record for every CDR3 protein. The sample carries about 39,000 distinct CDR3 sequences, 4% recorded once. Material: blood, either unsorted or a sorted T cell fraction (not recorded which). Source of these receptors: a female donor with ankylosing spondylitis or in good health (not recorded which).

The chain joins TRBV9 to TRBJ2-2; D gene ambiguous. From germline, CDR1 is SGDLS and CDR2 YYNGEE. The ends were cut back, 1 base at V and 2 bases at J, with 9 bases in the middle. CDR3 size: 15 residues. CDR3 region: CASSVNPINTGELFF. The CDR3 DNA follows: TGTGCCAGCAGCGTAAACCCTATTAACACCGGGGAGCTGTTTTTT.

This chain links TRBV9 with TRBJ2-2; tentative D call: TRBD1 (5 bases). Germline CDR1 is SGDLS and CDR2 is YYNGEE. The CDR3 runs to 13 residues. Trimming shortened V by 3 bases and J by 6 bases, and 9 bases separated the two germline ends. The CDR3 protein is CASSAQGPGELFF. The CDR3 coding sequence is TGTGCCAGCAGCGCGCAGGGCCCCGGGGAGCTGTTTTTT.

J is TRBJ2-1 and V is TRBV9, with TRBD2 identical over 13 bases. There are 16 residues in the CDR3. The germline V gene has CDR1 SGDLS and CDR2 YYNGEE. Trimming cost V 2 bases and J 8 bases; bases outside gene matches: 7. The DNA of the CDR3 is TGTGCCAGCAGCGTTGGCACTAGCGGGGGGGCCGATGAGCAGTTCTTC. This sequence encodes CASSVGTSGGADEQFF. The variable domain in full, with the rest retrieved from reference TRBV9 and TRBJ2-1, is DSGVTQTPKHLITATGQRVTLRCSPRSGDLSVYWYQQSLDQGLQFLIQYYNGEERAKGNILERFSAQQFPDLHSELNLSSLELGDSALYFCASSVGTSGGADEQFFGPGTRLTVL.

This clonotype has at least ten counts. The chain combines TRBV9 with TRBJ2-2, with unresolved D. CDR1 and CDR2 (germline): SGDLS, YYNGEE. V lost 0 bases, J lost 1 base, and 7 bases lay in between. This CDR3 is 15 amino acids long. The CDR3 loop reads CASSVGFGNTGELFF. The CDR3 nucleotides read TGTGCCAGCAGCGTAGGATTCGGGAACACCGGGGAGCTGTTTTTT.

This clonotype was detected many times. This sequence joins TRBV9 and TRBJ1-1; 7 bases fit TRBD1. Germline-derived CDR1 and CDR2 are SGDLS and YYNGEE. V shed 3 bases and J 0 bases; nucleotides not matched to a gene: 14. The CDR3 is 18 amino acids. The CDR3 sequence is CASSEREQGILLNTEAFF. The CDR3 nucleotides are TGTGCCAGCAGCGAGAGGGAACAGGGGATTTTGCTGAACACTGAAGCTTTCTTT.

Many counts were recorded for this clonotype. The chain recombines TRBV9 with TRBJ2-1; perhaps D is TRBD1 or TRBD2 (6 bases each). This CDR3 has 15 residues. The V and J ends lost 6 bases and 4 bases respectively, with 17 bases between them. CDR1 and CDR2 from the germline V gene are SGDLS and YYNGEE. This CDR3 is CASTMGARGYNEQFF. The DNA for the CDR3 is TGTGCCAGCACCATGGGGGCCCGGGGGTACAATGAGCAGTTCTTC.

This clonotype showed up many times. The chain carries TRBV9 and TRBJ2-3; a weak D match, TRBD1 (5 bases). V was clipped by 5 bases and J by 5 bases, with 15 bases between them. Germline-derived CDR1 and CDR2 are SGDLS and YYNGEE. This CDR3 has 14 amino acids. The CDR3 reads CASSVLGAEDTQYF. The CDR3 DNA follows: TGTGCCAGCAGTGTTCTAGGGGCCGAAGATACGCAGTATTTT.